Following are 17 T cell receptor beta chains from one sample sequenced in a study of T cell responses to AZD1222 COVID-19 vaccine. The table came from immunoSEQ multiplex PCR; TCRdb's copy has only in-frame clones and leaves some out. Here the sample spans 50,000 to 65,000 clones, about 87% being singletons. This sample comprised peripheral blood, obtained on day 0 of AZD1222 vaccination. These receptors all come from an adult in good health.

This chain links TRBV6-6 with TRBJ1-1; D might be TRBD1 (5 bases). V dropped 8 bases and J dropped 1 base, with 14 bases sitting between them. CDR1 MNHNY and CDR2 SVGAGI come from the germline V gene (reference sequence). This CDR3 is 14 amino acids long. CDR3 DNA: TGTGCCAGCGTTCCCGCAGGGAGGAACACTGAAGCTTTCTTT. This gives the protein CASVPAGRNTEAFF.

The chain carries TRBV19 and TRBJ2-2, with D possibly being TRBD2 (5 bases). Trimming cost V 8 bases and J 4 bases, with 11 bases left between them. This CDR3 has 13 amino acids. Looked up from germline, CDR1 is LNHDA and CDR2 is SQIVND (reference sequence). The CDR3 is CASVRGITGELFF. CDR3 in DNA: TGTGCCAGTGTTCGGGGAATCACCGGGGAGCTGTTTTTT.

The chain recombines TRBV29-1 with TRBJ1-1, with D possibly being TRBD1 (5 bases). The V gene's germline CDR1 is SQVTM and CDR2 ANQGSEA. Trimming took 6 bases from V and 0 from J, leaving 11 bases between them. The length of the CDR3 is 13 residues. CDR3 in amino acids: CSVQTQVNTEAFF. Written as DNA, the CDR3 is TGCAGCGTGCAGACACAGGTGAACACTGAAGCTTTCTTT.

J is TRBJ2-7 and V is TRBV5-1, with TRBD2 identical over 7 bases. Germline CDR1 SGHRS, CDR2 YFSETQ. V lost 4 bases and J lost 2; bases outside the gene matches: 15. The CDR3 has 17 residues. This chain's CDR3 is CASSPGTGRQATYEQYF. CDR3 bases: TGCGCCAGCAGCCCGGGTACCGGGAGGCAGGCGACCTACGAGCAGTACTTC.

This clone was detected once. The genes are TRBV6-6 and TRBJ1-5; TRBD1 agrees at 7 bases. V lost 5 bases to trimming and J lost 3 bases; unmatched junction nucleotides: 7. Germline loops: CDR1 MNHNY, CDR2 SVGAGI (reference sequence). This CDR3 is 15 amino acids long. The CDR3 protein is CASSSPGTDNQPQHF. The CDR3 nucleotides are TGTGCCAGCAGTAGCCCGGGGACAGACAATCAGCCCCAGCATTTT.

The chain employs TRBV7-9 and TRBJ1-3; no clear D gene. Germline assignment: CDR1 SEHNR and CDR2 FQNEAQ (reference sequence). The ends were cut back, 3 bases at V and 4 bases at J, with 7 bases in the middle. The CDR3 contains 13 residues. The CDR3 sequence is CASSFSTGNTIYF. CDR3 DNA: TGTGCCAGCAGCTTTAGCACAGGAAACACCATATATTTT.

The J gene is TRBJ1-4, the V gene TRBV18, with 9 bases that match TRBD1. Looked up from germline, CDR1 is KGHSH and CDR2 is LQKENI. The J segment lost 5 bases and the V segment lost 2 bases, leaving 6 bases of the junction unmatched. The CDR3 totals 16 residues. As DNA, the CDR3 is TGTGCCAGCTCACCAAGGGCCGGGACAGGGAATGAAAAACTGTTTTTT. This gives the protein CASSPRAGTGNEKLFF.

This chain connects TRBV7-9 to TRBJ1-2; D is undetermined. With 1 base removed from V and 7 bases from J, the gap between germline ends came to 7 bases. The CDR3 loop spans 12 amino acids. Germline V gene sequence: CDR1 SEHNR, CDR2 FQNEAQ (reference sequence). CDR3 loop: CASSLVGLGYTF. The CDR3 region has the DNA TGTGCCAGCAGCTTAGTAGGACTTGGCTACACCTTC.

The chain employs TRBV12-5 and TRBJ2-7; 8 bases line up with TRBD2. The germline V gene has CDR1 LGHNT and CDR2 FRNRAP. V dropped 2 bases and J dropped 2; count of bases not matched to a gene: 11. CDR3 length: 17 residues. CDR3 residues: CASGLMPSPGGTYEQYF. CDR3 DNA: TGTGCTAGTGGTTTGATGCCCTCCCCGGGGGGGACCTACGAGCAGTACTTC.

The gene calls are TRBV6-4 and TRBJ1-4; tentatively, D is TRBD1 (6 bases). Germline assignment: CDR1 MRHNA and CDR2 SNTAGT. V lost 5 bases and J 2 bases, leaving 12 bases between the germline ends. CDR3 length equals 15 residues. CDR3: CASSRTGSTNEKLFF. The CDR3 DNA follows: TGTGCCAGCAGTCGCACAGGGAGCACTAATGAAAAACTGTTTTTT.

This chain links TRBV3-1 (or the pseudogene TRBV3-2) with TRBJ2-7; D perhaps matches TRBD1 (5 bases). The CDR3 totals 16 residues. With 1 base removed from V and 8 bases from J, the gap between germline ends came to 21 bases. The germline CDR1 and CDR2 sequences are LGHDT and YNNKEL (reference sequence). The CDR3 region has the DNA TGTGCCAGCAGCCAAGTCAAAGGGGCCCAGCTTAACCAGCAGTACTTC. Translation gives CASSQVKGAQLNQQYF.

V usage is TRBV11-2 and J usage is TRBJ2-2; no clear D. Germline V gene sequence: CDR1 SGHAT, CDR2 FQNNGV. This CDR3 is built from 14 residues. Trimming left V 4 bases short and J 4 bases short, with 10 bases between. The CDR3 bases are TGTGCCAGCAGCTCCCCGGTAGTCACCGGGGAGCTGTTTTTT. This codes for CASSSPVVTGELFF. The whole variable domain, filled in from reference TRBV11-2 and TRBJ2-2, reads EAGVAQSPRYKIIEKRQSVAFWCNPISGHATLYWYQQILGQGPKLLIQFQNNGVVDDSQLPKDRFSAERLKGVDSTLKIQPAKLEDSAVYLCASSSPVVTGELFFGEGSRLTVL.

This chain connects TRBV19 to TRBJ1-3; D remains ambiguous. Germline CDR1 and CDR2: LNHDA and SQIVND (reference sequence). The CDR3 extends over 14 amino acids. V lost 7 bases and J lost 0, with 10 bases in between. CDR3 coding DNA: TGTGCCAGTAAGGCGGGTAGCTCTGGAAACACCATATATTTT. Translation: CASKAGSSGNTIYF. The entire variable domain, with the rest obtained from reference TRBV19 and TRBJ1-3, is as follows: DGGITQSPKYLFRKEGQNVTLSCEQNLNHDAMYWYRQDPGQGLRLIYYSQIVNDFQKGDIAEGYSVSREKKESFPLTVTSAQKNPTAFYLCASKAGSSGNTIYFGEGSWLTVV.

The rearrangement uses TRBV9 and TRBJ1-1; 10 positions match TRBD1. The CDR3 is 17 amino acids. Trimming took 0 bases from V and 1 from J; bases not matched to a gene: 6. Germline CDR1 is SGDLS and CDR2 is YYNGEE. The CDR3 reads CASSVGTGGFGNTEAFF. The DNA for the CDR3 is TGTGCCAGCAGCGTAGGGACAGGGGGGTTTGGGAACACTGAAGCTTTCTTT.

The rearrangement joins TRBV11-2 to TRBJ1-3; D perhaps matches TRBD1 (5 bases). The CDR3 extends over 14 amino acids. Deletions cut 4 bases from V and 3 bases from J, with 10 bases between. The germline gives CDR1 SGHAT, CDR2 FQNNGV. The CDR3 spells CASSSFQGGNTIYF. The DNA for the CDR3 is TGTGCCAGCAGCTCGTTCCAGGGTGGAAACACCATATATTTT.

The chain couples TRBV3-1 (or the pseudogene TRBV3-2) to TRBJ1-6; D may be TRBD1 (6 bases). V shed 3 bases and J shed 14 bases, with 11 bases lying between them. CDR3 length equals 12 residues. From germline, CDR1 is LGHDT and CDR2 YNNKEL (reference sequence). In nucleotides, the CDR3 is TGTGCCAGCAGCCAGGACAGTATAACCCTCCACTTT. This sequence encodes CASSQDSITLHF.

As DNA, the CDR3 is TGTGCCAGCAGCCAAGGGTCTTATACGCAGTATTTT. It codes for CASSQGSYTQYF. V is TRBV3-1 (or the pseudogene TRBV3-2) and J is TRBJ2-3; unclear D gene. Trimming cost V 1 base and J 7 bases, with 6 bases left between them. Germline V gene sequence: CDR1 LGHDT, CDR2 YNNKEL (reference sequence). CDR3 length equals 12 residues.